These T cell receptor beta chains were read from a single sample in a study of radiotherapy plus CTLA-4 blockade in lung cancer. Using immunoSEQ multiplex PCR, the repertoire was profiled, and TCRdb retains in-frame clones only, with some absent. The data show tens of thousands of clones, over 75% seen once. The sample here was peripheral blood, taken from a patient treated with radiotherapy plus ipilimumab. Every receptor here comes from a human donor with non-small cell lung cancer who had a complete response to radiotherapy plus ipilimumab. CDR3s include the opening cysteine and the closing phenylalanine or tryptophan. The D gene is left open where the match is weak. Size values are once, few and many counts, or a class for expanded clones, and some rows have none.

J gene,clone size,D gene,V gene,CDR3 DNA,CDR3 protein
TRBJ1-1,.,TRBD1,TRBV10-3,TGTGCCATCAGCCGGACAGGGGGCACTGAAGCTTTCTTT,CAISRTGGTEAFF
TRBJ1-2,.,TRBD1,TRBV7-2,TGTGCCAGCAGCTTAGCGGGGTCCGGGACAGGGGACTATGGCTACACCTTC,CASSLAGSGTGDYGYTF
TRBJ1-6,.,TRBD1,TRBV27,TGTGCCAGCAGTTCCGGGACAGGGGGTTTTTCTCTCTCACCCCTCCACTTT,CASSSGTGGFSLSPLHF
TRBJ1-1,.,.,TRBV7-2,TGTGCCAGCAGCCTCACGACAGGCACCCCTGAAGCTTTCTTT,CASSLTTGTPEAFF
TRBJ1-2,.,.,TRBV4-3,TGCGCCAGCAGCAAAGGCTCCTCCGCGGAGTATGGCTACACCTTC,CASSKGSSAEYGYTF
TRBJ2-4,.,.,TRBV27,TGTGCCAGCAGCCCAGAGGGTCTTCTAGCCAAAAACATTCAGTACTTC,CASSPEGLLAKNIQYF
TRBJ1-2,.,TRBD1,TRBV19,TGTGCCAGTAGACCGAGACAGGGGTTCTATGGCTACACCTTC,CASRPRQGFYGYTF
TRBJ2-1,once,TRBD2,TRBV2,TGTGCCAGCAGTGGGGATAGCGGGGGGGCCGGTGAGCAGTTCTTC,CASSGDSGGAGEQFF
TRBJ2-7,.,TRBD1,TRBV7-8,TGTGCCAGCAGCTTGGGACAGGGGTTATCCTACGAGCAGTACTTC,CASSLGQGLSYEQYF
TRBJ1-1,once,.,TRBV11-2,TGTGCCAGCAGACCATTTACAGGGAGGGCTGAAGCTTTCTTT,CASRPFTGRAEAFF
TRBJ2-4,once,.,TRBV14,TGTGCCAGCAGTCCTACATATGGGCTAACTCAAAACATTCAGTACTTC,CASSPTYGLTQNIQYF
TRBJ1-6,.,TRBD1,TRBV2,TGTGCCAGCAGTTCGGGACAGGGGAATAATTCACCCCTCCACTTT,CASSSGQGNNSPLHF
TRBJ1-6,.,TRBD1,TRBV25-1,TGTGCCAGCAGCCGTGGGACAGGTCCCTCGCCCCTCCACTTT,CASSRGTGPSPLHF
TRBJ2-3,.,.,TRBV11-2,TGTGCCAGCAGCTCGAGATCCGTCACAGATACGCAGTATTTT,CASSSRSVTDTQYF
TRBJ2-3,once,TRBD1,TRBV14,TGTGCCAGCAGCCAAGATTGGCCCGGGACAGGTACCACAGATACGCAGTATTTT,CASSQDWPGTGTTDTQYF
TRBJ1-5,.,.,TRBV10-3,TGTGCCATCAGTTCGACGGGAGGTGGCAATCAGCCCCAGCATTTT,CAISSTGGGNQPQHF
TRBJ1-3,once,.,TRBV6-1,TGTGCCACTACGCCCGGGAGTTCTGGAAACACCATATATTTT,CATTPGSSGNTIYF
TRBJ2-7,.,TRBD2,TRBV29-1,TGCAGCGTAACTAGCGGGGGGGCCTACGAGCAGTACTTC,CSVTSGGAYEQYF
TRBJ2-1,few,TRBD2,TRBV7-7,TGTGCTAGCAGCTCCTCACTGGGACTAGCTAAAGAGCAGTTCTTC,CASSSSLGLAKEQFF
TRBJ2-2,.,TRBD2,TRBV16,TGTGCCAGCACCCTTAGCGGGGGCCCCACCGGGGAGCTGTTTTTT,CASTLSGGPTGELFF
TRBJ1-2,.,TRBD1,TRBV2,TGTGCCAGCAGTGAAGCGCTCTTTTTACCGGGACAGGGGAACTATGGCTACACCTTC,CASSEALFLPGQGNYGYTF
TRBJ2-5,.,TRBD2,TRBV19,TGTGCCAGTAGTACCCGTAAGCGGGGGAACCAAGAGACCCAGTACTTC,CASSTRKRGNQETQYF
TRBJ2-3,.,.,TRBV5-6,TGTGCCAGCAGCCGGTTGGATACGCAGTATTTT,CASSRLDTQYF
TRBJ1-6,few,TRBD1,TRBV7-9,TGTGCCAGCAGCGCTCTTACTGCAGGGGGGTCACCCCTCCACTTT,CASSALTAGGSPLHF
TRBJ1-3,.,.,TRBV5-1,TGCGCCAGCAGCCCTAACATTCCCAGGGCCCCTGGAAACACCATATATTTT,CASSPNIPRAPGNTIYF
TRBJ1-4,once,.,TRBV15,TGTGCCACCATGACTGGTAATGAAAAACTGTTTTTT,CATMTGNEKLFF
TRBJ1-3,.,.,TRBV7-2,TGTGCCAGCAGCTCCTGGACAGTTGGCTCTGGAAACACCATATATTTT,CASSSWTVGSGNTIYF
TRBJ2-1,.,TRBD2,TRBV5-3,TGTGCCAGAAGCTTGGGTTTGGCTAGCGGGAGCGGCTCCTACAATGAGCAGTTCTTC,CARSLGLASGSGSYNEQFF
TRBJ2-7,.,TRBD1,TRBV7-2,TGTGCCAGCAGCCTTCGTGGGGGGACAGGGGCAGCCTACGAGCAGTACTTC,CASSLRGGTGAAYEQYF
TRBJ1-3,.,TRBD1,TRBV7-2,TGTGCCAGCAGATCTACAGGGGGGGGAAACACCATATATTTT,CASRSTGGGNTIYF
TRBJ1-5,.,.,TRBV19,TGTGCCAGTAGTATCGCAGGGAACCAGCCCCAGCATTTT,CASSIAGNQPQHF
TRBJ1-1,.,.,TRBV7-2,TGTGCCAGCAGCGCGGGGGATGTGACTGAAGCTTTCTTT,CASSAGDVTEAFF
TRBJ1-2,.,TRBD1,TRBV5-1,TGCGCCAGCAACACAGGGGATGGCTATGGCTACACCTTC,CASNTGDGYGYTF
TRBJ1-2,.,.,TRBV7-2,TGTGCCAGCAGCCCCGGGGGGGCTAACTATGGCTACACCTTC,CASSPGGANYGYTF
TRBJ2-2,.,.,TRBV4-3,TGCGCCAGCAGCCAGGAACAGGGCAGGGAGCTGTTTTTT,CASSQEQGRELFF
TRBJ1-2,.,TRBD1,TRBV6-1,TGTGCCAGCAGTGGGGACAGATCTGGCTACACCTTC,CASSGDRSGYTF
TRBJ1-1,.,.,TRBV10-1,TGCGCCAGCAGTGGTTCGGGAGTTGGGATGAACACTGAAGCTTTCTTT,CASSGSGVGMNTEAFF
TRBJ2-6,.,.,TRBV7-9,TGTGCCAGCGCCCCTACCTCGATACGGTCTGGGGCCAACGTCCTGACTTTC,CASAPTSIRSGANVLTF
TRBJ2-7,.,TRBD1,TRBV7-9,TGTGCCAGCAGCGTAACAGGGGGAGGCGAGCAGTACTTC,CASSVTGGGEQYF
TRBJ2-5,.,.,TRBV29-1,TGCGGGGGGATGGGGGAAGAGACCCAGTACTTC,CGGMGEETQYF
TRBJ2-4,.,.,TRBV5-1,TGCGCCAGCAGCTTGGCCCTGGAGCGATCGCCAGCCAAAAACATTCAGTACTTC,CASSLALERSPAKNIQYF
TRBJ2-2,once,.,TRBV19,TGTGCCAGTAGTATCCTCGGGGGAAGAACCGGGGAGCTGTTTTTT,CASSILGGRTGELFF
TRBJ2-1,.,.,TRBV4-1,TGCGCCATTCACCTAGCCGATTACAATGAGCAGTTCTTC,CAIHLADYNEQFF